The 6 T cell receptor beta chains presented below share a single source sample, sequenced in a study of blood T cell repertoires in COVID-19. Assay: immunoSEQ multiplex PCR; the TCRdb copy retains only in-frame clones and omits some. This sample carries some 250,000 clones, 70% to 90% of them seen once, and the ten largest clones take around 0.98%. The sequencing sample was made of peripheral blood. These receptors all stem from a middle-aged woman who had recovered from COVID-19.

The chain has TRBV5-1 and TRBJ2-3; D may be TRBD2 (6 bases). V was shortened by 3 bases and J by 6 bases, with 11 bases between the two germline ends. CDR1 is SGHRS, CDR2 YFSETQ, per germline. There are 13 residues in the CDR3. DNA for the CDR3: TGCGCCAGCAGCTCCATAACTAGCGATACGCAGTATTTT. As protein: CASSSITSDTQYF.

This clone was seen once. The V call is TRBV10-3, the J call TRBJ2-2; 8 bases match TRBD2. This CDR3 has 15 residues. The V segment lost 8 bases and the J segment 6 bases; nucleotides outside the gene matches: 11. The germline CDR1 and CDR2 sequences are ENHRY and SYGVKD. The CDR3 is CAIRGGASGPGELFF. The CDR3 DNA follows: TGTGCCATCCGGGGGGGGGCCTCCGGGCCCGGGGAGCTGTTTTTT.

Only one count was recorded for this clone. The rearrangement uses TRBV10-3 and TRBJ1-2; tentative D call: TRBD1 (5 bases). CDR3 size: 12 residues. Germline CDR1 ENHRY, CDR2 SYGVKD. The V gene lost 6 bases and the J gene lost 1 base, with 6 bases spanning the gap. The CDR3 bases are TGTGCCATCAGGGGGGGTAACTATGGCTACACCTTC. Protein sequence: CAIRGGNYGYTF.

The chain has TRBV9 and TRBJ2-7; D might be TRBD1 (6 bases). Between the trimmed V and J ends, which lost 4 bases and 4 bases, there was a span of 18 bases. CDR1 and CDR2 (germline): SGDLS, YYNGEE. This CDR3 comprises 15 residues. This CDR3 is CASSPRDTWTYEQYF. CDR3 in DNA: TGTGCCAGCAGCCCCCGGGACACCTGGACTTACGAGCAGTACTTC.

This chain joins TRBV4-1 and TRBJ2-7; TRBD1 matches at 8 bases. CDR3 length: 16 amino acids. Germline CDR1 MGHRA, CDR2 YSYEKL. V lost 0 bases and J lost 3; bases outside the gene matches: 7. The chain's CDR3 is CASSQDWQGAHYEQYV. The CDR3 DNA is TGCGCCAGCAGCCAAGATTGGCAGGGGGCCCACTACGAGCAGTACGTC.

The V gene is TRBV27, the J gene TRBJ1-2; D is unresolved. The CDR3 is 13 residues long. Germline-derived CDR1 and CDR2 are MNHEY and SMNVEV (reference sequence). V was trimmed by 6 bases and J by 3 bases, leaving 11 bases between them. CDR3 in amino acids: CASRLRGDYGYTF. DNA for the CDR3: TGTGCCAGCAGACTTCGGGGTGACTATGGCTACACCTTC.